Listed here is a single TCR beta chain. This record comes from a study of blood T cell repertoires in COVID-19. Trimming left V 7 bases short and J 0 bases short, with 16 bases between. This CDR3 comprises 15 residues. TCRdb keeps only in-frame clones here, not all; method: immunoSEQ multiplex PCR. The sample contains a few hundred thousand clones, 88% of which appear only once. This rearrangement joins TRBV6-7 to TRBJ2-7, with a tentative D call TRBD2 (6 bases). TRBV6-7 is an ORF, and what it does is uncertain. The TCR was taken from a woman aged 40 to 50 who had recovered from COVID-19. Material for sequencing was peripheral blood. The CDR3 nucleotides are TGTGCCAGCAACCTCCGGGACGGGAGCTCCTACGAGCAGTACGTC. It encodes CASNLRDGSSYEQYV.